Included here is one T cell receptor (beta chain) sequence, with context. Per the original data handling: Estimation of nucleated cell counts relied on the amplification of reference gene primers. Assay used: immunoSEQ multiplex PCR; TCRdb lists only in-frame clones, some missing. V and J calls and clone size come straight from that table; D and trimming were deduced from the DNA. The sample holds about 150,000 clones, about nine tenths seen once. Germline V CDR1 and CDR2: GTSNPN, SVGIG (reference sequence). V dropped 4 bases and J dropped 1; count of bases not matched to a gene: 11. The CDR3 length is 16 residues. The entry originates in a study of blood T cell repertoires in COVID-19. In the study overall: Samples representing acute and convalescent COVID-19 were sourced from the United States, Italy and Spain. T cells, B-cell-depleted T cells, or PBMCs supplied cDNA or gDNA.

This chain links TRBV30 with TRBJ2-3; TRBD2 agrees at 7 bases. Sequenced: peripheral blood. This TCR came from a human donor in a cohort sampled during active COVID-19. CDR3 sequence (DNA): TGTGCCTGGACTCCCTTTGGCGGGGGACGCACAGATACGCAGTATTTT. Protein product: CAWTPFGGGRTDTQYF.